This TCR beta chain comes out of a study of cytomegalovirus exposure and HLA in healthy donors. Findings of the study overall: Cytomegalovirus status was reportedly diagnosed by the classifier with high specificity and sensitivity. In an earlier analysis, productive rearrangement rates for most beta V segments clustered near 87% or 30%.

PCR amplification relied on 60 Vbeta primers (plus 13 Jbeta primers). Produced via immunoSEQ multiplex PCR; TCRdb's table is partial and in-frame only. This table holds about 220,000 clones, 75% found once. Trimming cost V 0 bases and J 2 bases, with 8 bases left between them. The CDR3 contains 14 residues. CDR1 and CDR2 from the germline V gene are GTSNPN and SVGIG (reference sequence). Notes on this clone: Antigen specificity is unknown.

The origin of this receptor is a woman between 25 and 40 years old in good health and CMV-seronegative. Input material: PBMCs. The genes are TRBV30 and TRBJ2-1, with D maybe TRBD2 (6 bases). Here the CDR3 reads CAWSVGGAYNEQFF. CDR3 bases: TGTGCCTGGAGTGTGGGGGGTGCCTACAATGAGCAGTTCTTC.